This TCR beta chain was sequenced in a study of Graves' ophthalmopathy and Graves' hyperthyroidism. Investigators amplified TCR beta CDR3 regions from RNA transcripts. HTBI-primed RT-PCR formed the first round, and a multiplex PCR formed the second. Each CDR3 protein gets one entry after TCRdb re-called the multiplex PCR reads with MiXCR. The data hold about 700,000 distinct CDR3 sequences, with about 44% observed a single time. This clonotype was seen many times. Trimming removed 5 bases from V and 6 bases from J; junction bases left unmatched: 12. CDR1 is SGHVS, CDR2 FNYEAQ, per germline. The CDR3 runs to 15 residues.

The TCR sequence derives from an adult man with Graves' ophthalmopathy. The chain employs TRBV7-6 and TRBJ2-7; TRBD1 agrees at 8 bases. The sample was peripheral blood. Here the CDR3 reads CASSTNSGQAGEQYF. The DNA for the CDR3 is TGTGCCAGCAGCACCAACTCGGGACAGGCGGGCGAGCAGTACTTC. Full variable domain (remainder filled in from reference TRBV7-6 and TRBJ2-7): GAGVSQSPRYKVTKRGQDVALRCDPISGHVSLYWYRQALGQGPEFLTYFNYEAQQDKSGLPNDRFSAERPEGSISTLTIQRTEQRDSAMYRCASSTNSGQAGEQYFGPGTRLTVT.